The T cell receptor (beta chain) under discussion was sequenced for a study of early T cells in non-severe SARS-CoV-2 infection. Study information: From unsorted whole blood, bulk RNA was sequenced, and the chains remained unpaired. General study findings and limits: There was a bias toward anti-spike CD8 responses in VDJdb matching, which missed private and CD4 specificities.

This clonotype was counted ten times or more. Antigen unknown. The junction had 8 bases not matched to a gene; V was cut back by 6 bases and J by 7 bases. Germline values: CDR1 MNHNY, CDR2 SVGAGI (reference sequence). The CDR3 consists of 13 residues. Researchers tagged individual cDNA molecules with unique molecular identifiers. TCRdb independently ran MiXCR on the 5' RACE reads; one entry per CDR3 protein. Of 65,000 to 85,000 distinct CDR3 sequences listed, more than 8.5% are singletons. The receptor comes from an adult who was a healthcare worker with PCR-confirmed SARS-CoV-2 infection or an uninfected control (not recorded which). The gene calls are TRBV6-6 and TRBJ1-2; 7 bases are a match to TRBD1. The sample was whole blood, taken at baseline. The CDR3 here is CASSPGGSFGYTF. The CDR3 DNA is TGTGCCAGCAGCCCAGGGGGTTCCTTTGGCTACACCTTC.